This TCR beta chain was identified in a study of shared clonotypes between healthy human individuals. Study details: For every donor, three CD4 naive, three CD4 memory, two CD8 naive and one CD8 memory plates were used.

Sequencing was at deep level. Sequenced by immunoSEQ multiplex PCR; TCRdb stores in-frame clones only, minus some. The top ten hold 0.095% to 0.13% of the sample, which has 660,000 or so clones, roughly 96% seen once. A single count supports this clone. The target antigen is unknown. Study-wide points: Expectations were that clonotype sharing among donors would be affected by sequencing depth.

The CDR3 has 13 residues. The V end lost 5 bases, the J end lost 4 bases, and 14 bases lay between the germline ends. Germline V CDR1 and CDR2: GTSNPN, SVGIG (reference sequence). Terminally differentiated effector memory CD45RA+ cells were left out of the naive CD8 fraction, which was CD45RO-negative and positively selected for CCR7. The sample comprised naive CD8+ T cells sorted from blood. This sequence joins TRBV30 and TRBJ1-1; a weak D match, TRBD1 (5 bases). The clonotype was recovered from a woman aged 25 to 39 in good health. The chain's CDR3 is CAWQGGAGTEAFF. The CDR3, as DNA: TGTGCCTGGCAGGGTGGGGCGGGCACTGAAGCTTTCTTT. The full variable domain, completed using reference TRBV30 and TRBJ1-1, is SQTIHQWPATLVQPVGSPLSLECTVEGTSNPNLYWYRQAAGRGLQLLFYSVGIGQISSEVPQNLSASRPQDRQFILSSKKLLLSDSGFYLCAWQGGAGTEAFFGQGTRLTVV.